This paragraph reports one TCR beta chain. Its antigen is still unknown. This sample was included in a study of beta chain features in type 1 diabetes. Purity exceeded 95% in all sorted populations. Overall study findings and caveats: Using cDNA template may skew counts toward highly expressing activated cells. Among type 1 diabetes patients, VDJ junctions had fewer insertions and more deletions. Amplification by PCR could prefer shorter templates, with the same effect in patients and controls.

There are 11 residues in the CDR3. Per the germline V gene, CDR1 is MNHNY and CDR2 is SVGAGI (reference sequence). V lost 11 bases to trimming and J lost 3 bases, with 11 bases between them. Sequencing targeted expressed TCRB transcripts, as all isolated RNA had been reverse transcribed. Generated by immunoSEQ multiplex PCR, the TCRdb table keeps only in-frame clones and is missing some. Counted here are 330,000 or so clones, around 15% occurring once; the ten biggest clones make up roughly 7%. The specimen sequenced was central memory CD4+ T cells from blood. This sequence was found in a man between 25 and 39 years old in good health. The V and J genes are TRBV6-6 and TRBJ2-7; D unresolved. CDR3 DNA sequence: TGTGCCGTTGAAAACGGCTACGAGCAGTACTTC. This encodes CAVENGYEQYF.